The 15 T cell receptor beta chains in this list originate from one sample, sequenced in a study of shared clonotypes between healthy human individuals. Only in-frame clones appear in the TCRdb table, and some are missing; sequencing was by immunoSEQ multiplex PCR. The profile shows approximately 2.5 million clones, approximately 93% of them singletons. Sequenced: naive CD4+ T cells from PBMCs. Subset meaning: CD45RA+ positively selected. The receptors derive from a man aged 18-30 years in good health. Some clones in this sample may be carry-over from other donors' samples.

In its sample, this clone was seen a few times. This sequence joins TRBV6-5 and TRBJ1-2, with D uncertain. The CDR3 is 13 residues long. Germline V CDR1 and CDR2: MNHEY, SVGAGI. V was clipped by 7 bases and J by 3 bases, with 12 bases between them. CDR3 amino acids: CASTNARHYGYTF. The DNA of the CDR3 is TGTGCCAGCACCAACGCTCGACACTATGGCTACACCTTC.

DNA of the CDR3: TGCGCCAGCAGCTTGGAGGGCGGACACTCCTACAATGAGCAGTTCTTC. Translation gives CASSLEGGHSYNEQFF. The gene calls are TRBV5-1 and TRBJ2-1; perhaps TRBD1 as D (5 bases). Germline CDR1 SGHRS, CDR2 YFSETQ. Trimming stripped 0 bases from V and 0 bases from J, with 10 bases between. CDR3 length: 16 residues.

The chain carries TRBV5-5 and TRBJ2-7, with D perhaps matching TRBD2 (6 bases). Deletions cut 4 bases from V and 7 bases from J, with 21 bases between. Germline CDR1 is SGHKS and CDR2 is YYEKEE (reference sequence). The CDR3 length is 15 residues. DNA for the CDR3: TGTGCCAGCAGCAGGACCCGCGGGGTTTATCAAGAGCAGTACTTC. Translated: CASSRTRGVYQEQYF.

The V and J genes are TRBV6-1 and TRBJ1-1, with a tentative D call TRBD1 (6 bases). This CDR3 has 14 residues. Between the trimmed V and J ends, which lost 5 bases and 1 base, there was a span of 11 bases. CDR1 and CDR2 (germline): MNHNS, SASEGT. This CDR3 is CASSLTGENTEAFF. CDR3 coding DNA: TGTGCCAGCAGTCTGACAGGAGAGAACACTGAAGCTTTCTTT.

The chain couples TRBV4-3 to TRBJ2-2, with TRBD2 matching over 7 bases. The length of the CDR3 is 17 residues. V lost 0 bases to trimming and J lost 8 bases; unmatched junction nucleotides: 12. From germline, CDR1 is LGHNA and CDR2 YSLEER. CDR3 nucleotide sequence: TGCGCCAGCAGCCAAGATATGGCTAGCGGTCAGACTGGGGAGCTGTTTTTT. Protein: CASSQDMASGQTGELFF.

The rearrangement links TRBV28 to TRBJ1-5; D gene ambiguous. The CDR3 consists of 13 residues. Trimming took off 10 bases at V and 6 bases at J, with 16 bases between the two ends. From germline, CDR1 is MDHEN and CDR2 SYDVKM. As DNA, the CDR3 is TGTGCCACCGAACCCACCCTAGTTCAGCCCCAGCATTTT. This gives the protein CATEPTLVQPQHF.

CDR3 sequence (DNA): TGCGCCAGCAGCTTGAGAGGATTAGACTATGGCTACACCTTC. Translation gives CASSLRGLDYGYTF. The chain combines TRBV5-1 with TRBJ1-2; D remains ambiguous. Germline lookup yields CDR1 SGHRS and CDR2 YFSETQ. Between the trimmed V and J ends, which lost 1 base and 3 bases, there was a span of 10 bases. CDR3 length equals 14 residues.

This chain joins TRBV4-1 and TRBJ1-1, with 7 bases that match TRBD1. Germline V CDR1 and CDR2: MGHRA, YSYEKL. The CDR3 is 13 residues long. Trimming at V came to 2 bases and at J to 7 bases, leaving 4 bases not matched to a gene. The CDR3 here is CASSQWDSYEAFF. As DNA, the CDR3 is TGCGCCAGCAGCCAATGGGACAGCTATGAAGCTTTCTTT.

CDR3 DNA sequence: TGTGCCATCAGTGGGAAGACAGGGGGCTCGGTGGAGGCTTTCTTT. Translated: CAISGKTGGSVEAFF. The J gene is TRBJ1-1, the V gene TRBV10-3, with 10 bases lining up with TRBD1. Germline trimming cut 4 bases from V and 11 bases from J; bases unmatched to any gene: 13. Germline V gives CDR1 ENHRY, CDR2 SYGVKD. This CDR3 spans 15 amino acids.

The J gene is TRBJ1-6, the V gene TRBV27; D gene unclear. Germline V gene data show CDR1 as MNHEY and CDR2 as SMNVEV (reference sequence). V lost 4 bases to trimming and J lost 0 bases, with 1 base between them. The CDR3 covers 13 residues. Written as DNA, the CDR3 is TGTGCCAGCAGTTCCTCCTATAATTCACCCCTCCACTTT. It yields the protein CASSSSYNSPLHF.

The V call is TRBV7-2, the J call TRBJ2-7, with no clear D. The V gene lost 3 bases and the J gene lost 7 bases, with 7 bases spanning the gap. CDR3 length: 11 residues. The germline V gene encodes CDR1 SGHTA and CDR2 FQGNSA. DNA of the CDR3: TGTGCCAGCAGCTTTCAACAGGAGCAGTACTTC. Translation gives CASSFQQEQYF.

This sequence joins TRBV5-1 and TRBJ2-1; no reliable D call. The V gene's germline CDR1 is SGHRS and CDR2 YFSETQ. This CDR3 comprises 15 residues. The ends were cut back, 0 bases at V and 10 bases at J, with 17 bases in the middle. DNA of the CDR3: TGCGCCAGCAGCTTGGCCGGAGTCTCCCAAGGGGAGCAGTTCTTC. Translated, it gives CASSLAGVSQGEQFF.

V usage is TRBV18 and J usage is TRBJ1-1; weak D call: TRBD1 (5 bases). Germline CDR1 is KGHSH and CDR2 is LQKENI. This CDR3 comprises 17 residues. V was cut by 2 bases and J by 0 bases, with 16 bases left in between. CDR3: CASSPTGKAGVNTEAFF. The CDR3 region has the DNA TGTGCCAGCTCACCAACAGGAAAGGCTGGGGTGAACACTGAAGCTTTCTTT. Combining the CDR3 with reference TRBV18 and TRBJ1-1 gives the whole variable domain NAGVMQNPRHLVRRRGQEARLRCSPMKGHSHVYWYRQLPEEGLKFMVYLQKENIIDESGMPKERFSAEFPKEGPSILRIQQVVRGDSAAYFCASSPTGKAGVNTEAFFGQGTRLTVV.

The V and J genes are TRBV27 and TRBJ1-5; 7 bases agree with TRBD1. CDR1 is MNHEY and CDR2 is SMNVEV in the germline V gene (reference sequence). The length of the CDR3 is 12 residues. The V and J ends lost 6 bases and 7 bases, in that order; junction bases with no gene match: 3. CDR3 coding DNA: TGTGCCAGCAGACAGGGGAGACAGCCCCAGCATTTT. Protein: CASRQGRQPQHF.

V usage is TRBV7-9 and J usage is TRBJ2-7; D is undetermined. This CDR3 has 15 amino acids. Trimming stripped 1 base from V and 4 bases from J, with 14 bases between. Germline assignment: CDR1 SEHNR and CDR2 FQNEAQ (reference sequence). In DNA, the CDR3 is TGTGCCAGCAGCTTAGTTTCGGCTCTTGATTACGAGCAGTACTTC. The encoded protein is CASSLVSALDYEQYF.